Following are 6 T cell receptor beta chains from one sample sequenced in a study of early T cells in non-severe SARS-CoV-2 infection. TCRdb analysed the 5' RACE reads with MiXCR anew, one entry per CDR3 protein. The sample holds tens of thousands of distinct CDR3 sequences, around 15% seen once. The sample was whole blood, taken at baseline. The receptors were sampled from an adult who was a healthcare worker with PCR-confirmed SARS-CoV-2 infection or an uninfected control (not recorded which).

This clonotype was counted ten times or more. This chain links TRBV28 with TRBJ2-5; D is uncertain. Germline V gene sequence: CDR1 MDHEN, CDR2 SYDVKM. The ends were cut back, 7 bases at V and 4 bases at J, with 10 bases in the middle. The CDR3 is made up of 12 amino acids. This chain's CDR3 is CASTPPGETQYF. The CDR3, as DNA: TGTGCCAGCACCCCCCCTGGAGAGACCCAGTACTTC.

The chain recombines TRBV7-9 with TRBJ2-5; 12 nucleotides agree with TRBD2. V shed 8 bases and J 4 bases; nucleotides not matched to a gene: 5. CDR3 length: 14 residues. Germline V lookup: CDR1 SEHNR, CDR2 FQNEAQ (reference sequence). CDR3 protein: CASRTSGIGETQYF. CDR3 coding DNA: TGTGCCAGCCGGACTAGCGGGATTGGAGAGACCCAGTACTTC.

This clonotype was seen at least ten times. CDR3 in DNA: TGTGCCAGCAGCCTAGCGGGGGGACGCACAGATACGCAGTATTTT. As protein: CASSLAGGRTDTQYF. V gene TRBV11-2 combines with J gene TRBJ2-3, with 11 bases that match TRBD2. Germline CDR1 reads SGHAT; CDR2 reads FQNNGV. Trimming at V came to 5 bases and at J to 1 base, leaving 2 bases not matched to a gene. The CDR3 is 15 amino acids.

The chain couples TRBV18 to TRBJ2-5, with a tentative D call TRBD2 (5 bases). The CDR3 extends over 17 amino acids. V dropped 8 bases and J dropped 2 bases, with 24 bases sitting between them. Germline CDR1 KGHSH, CDR2 LQKENI. The CDR3 coding sequence is TGTGCCAGCGCAAGCCCGAATTTTTCCCCGGGACAAGAGACCCAGTACTTC. Translating gives CASASPNFSPGQETQYF.

This clonotype showed up just a few times. The gene calls are TRBV27 and TRBJ2-7, with TRBD1 matching over 9 bases. With 6 bases clipped from V and 3 bases from J, the junction kept 3 bases outside the gene matches. CDR3 length: 13 amino acids. CDR1 is MNHEY, CDR2 SMNVEV, per germline (reference sequence). Here the CDR3 reads CASSRDRDYEQYF. CDR3 sequence (DNA): TGTGCCAGCAGCCGGGACAGGGACTACGAGCAGTACTTC.

The rearrangement links TRBV3-1 to TRBJ2-7; 12 bases are shared with TRBD2. V dropped 6 bases and J dropped 7; count of bases not matched to a gene: 7. There are 14 residues in the CDR3. The germline CDR1 and CDR2 sequences are LGHDT and YNNKEL (reference sequence). The DNA for the CDR3 is TGTGCCAGCAGGAACGAACTAGCGGGAGGAGAGCAGTACTTC. Its protein is CASRNELAGGEQYF.